This TCR beta chain is from a study of blood T cell repertoires in COVID-19. In the study overall: COVID-19 samples from acute and convalescent phases originated in the United States, Italy and Spain.

Generated by immunoSEQ multiplex PCR, the TCRdb table keeps only in-frame clones and is missing some. The top ten hold more than 0.25% of the sample, which has 650,000 to 800,000 clones, around 90% seen once. Sequenced: peripheral blood. This TCR derives from a woman between 18 and 29 years old with acute or convalescent COVID-19.

The CDR3 loop is CASSSRQGKLQETQYF. The CDR3 region has the DNA TGTGCCAGCAGCTCCCGACAGGGGAAACTCCAAGAGACCCAGTACTTC. The J gene is TRBJ2-5, the V gene TRBV21-1; the listed D gene, TRBD1, was not tested against the DNA. TRBV21-1 constitutes a pseudogene. This CDR3 spans 16 amino acids.